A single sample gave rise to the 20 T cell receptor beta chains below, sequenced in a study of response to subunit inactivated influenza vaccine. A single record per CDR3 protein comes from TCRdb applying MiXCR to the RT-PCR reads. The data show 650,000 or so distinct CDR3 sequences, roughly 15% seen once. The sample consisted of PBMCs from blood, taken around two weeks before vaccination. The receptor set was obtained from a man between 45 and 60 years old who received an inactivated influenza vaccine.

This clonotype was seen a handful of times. This CDR3 is CASRRAIASTDTQYF. The CDR3 DNA follows: TGTGCCAGCAGACGGGCTATAGCTAGCACAGATACGCAGTATTTT. The chain is built from TRBV2 and TRBJ2-3; the D is unclear. CDR3 length: 15 amino acids. Trimming took 6 bases from V and 0 from J, leaving 13 bases between them. Germline CDR1 and CDR2: SNHLY and FYNNEI.

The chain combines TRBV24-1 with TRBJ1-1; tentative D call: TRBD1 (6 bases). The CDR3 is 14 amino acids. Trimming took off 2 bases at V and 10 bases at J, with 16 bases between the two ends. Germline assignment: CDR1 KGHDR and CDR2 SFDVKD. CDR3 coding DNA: TGTGCCACCAGTGATTCTGCGTCCACCAGGGGAGCTTTCTTT. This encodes CATSDSASTRGAFF.

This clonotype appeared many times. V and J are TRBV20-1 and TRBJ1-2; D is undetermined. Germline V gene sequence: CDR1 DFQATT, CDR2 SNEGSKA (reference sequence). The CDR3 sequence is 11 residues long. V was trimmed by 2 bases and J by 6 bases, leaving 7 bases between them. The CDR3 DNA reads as TGCAGTGCTAGACGTGGGAATGGCTACACCTTC. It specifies CSARRGNGYTF.

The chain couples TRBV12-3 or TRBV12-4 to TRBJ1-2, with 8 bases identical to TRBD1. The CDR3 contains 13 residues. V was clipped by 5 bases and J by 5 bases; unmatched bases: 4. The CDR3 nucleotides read TGTGCCAGCAGTGGACAGGGTGAATATGGCTACACCTTC. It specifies CASSGQGEYGYTF.

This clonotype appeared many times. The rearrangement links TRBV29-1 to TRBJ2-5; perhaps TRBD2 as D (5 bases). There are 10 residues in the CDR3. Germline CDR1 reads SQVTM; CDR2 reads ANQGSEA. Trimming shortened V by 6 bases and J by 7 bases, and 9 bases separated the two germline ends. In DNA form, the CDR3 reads TGCAGCGTGGGCGCGGGGACCCAGTACTTC. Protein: CSVGAGTQYF.

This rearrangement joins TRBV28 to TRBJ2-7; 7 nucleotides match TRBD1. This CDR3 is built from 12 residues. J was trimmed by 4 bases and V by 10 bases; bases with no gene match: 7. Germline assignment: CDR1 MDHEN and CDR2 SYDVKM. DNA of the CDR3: TGTGCCACCAGGGGACAGATTTACGAGCAGTACTTC. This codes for CATRGQIYEQYF.

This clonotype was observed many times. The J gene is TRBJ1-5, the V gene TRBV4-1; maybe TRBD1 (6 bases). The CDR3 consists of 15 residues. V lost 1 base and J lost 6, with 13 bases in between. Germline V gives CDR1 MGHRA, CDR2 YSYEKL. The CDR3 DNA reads TGCGCCAGCAGCCAAGGAGGGCAGGGGTTTCAGCCCCAGCATTTT. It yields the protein CASSQGGQGFQPQHF.

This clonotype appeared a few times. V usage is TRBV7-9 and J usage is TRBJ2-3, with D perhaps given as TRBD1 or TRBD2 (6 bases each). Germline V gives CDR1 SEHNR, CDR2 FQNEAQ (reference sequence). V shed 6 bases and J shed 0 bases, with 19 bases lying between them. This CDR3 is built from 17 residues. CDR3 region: CASRSLGGGPSTDTQYF. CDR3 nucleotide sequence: TGTGCCAGCAGGTCACTTGGAGGGGGACCGAGCACAGATACGCAGTATTTT.

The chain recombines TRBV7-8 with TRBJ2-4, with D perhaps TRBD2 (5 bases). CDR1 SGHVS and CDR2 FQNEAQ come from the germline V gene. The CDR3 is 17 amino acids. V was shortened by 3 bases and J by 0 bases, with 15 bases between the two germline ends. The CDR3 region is CASSFTQGLVAKNIQYF. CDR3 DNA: TGTGCCAGCAGCTTCACCCAAGGACTGGTAGCCAAAAACATTCAGTACTTC.

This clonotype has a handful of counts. In DNA, the CDR3 is TGTGCCAGCAGTCCCCCTTTAGGTGAGCAGTTCTTC. This gives the protein CASSPPLGEQFF. The gene calls are TRBV27 and TRBJ2-1; D remains ambiguous. This CDR3 has 12 amino acids. Per the germline V gene, CDR1 is MNHEY and CDR2 is SMNVEV (reference sequence). Trimming shortened V by 5 bases and J by 9 bases, and 11 bases separated the two germline ends.

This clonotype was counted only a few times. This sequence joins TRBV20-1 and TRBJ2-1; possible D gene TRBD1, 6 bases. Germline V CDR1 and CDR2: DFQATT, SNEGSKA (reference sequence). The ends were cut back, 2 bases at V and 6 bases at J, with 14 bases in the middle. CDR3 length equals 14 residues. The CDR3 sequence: CSARSVQGANEQFF. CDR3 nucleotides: TGCAGTGCTAGATCCGTACAGGGAGCCAATGAGCAGTTCTTC.

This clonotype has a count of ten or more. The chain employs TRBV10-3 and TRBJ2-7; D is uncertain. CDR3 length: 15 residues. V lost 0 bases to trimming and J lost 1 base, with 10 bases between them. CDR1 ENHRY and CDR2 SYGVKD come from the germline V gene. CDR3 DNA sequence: TGTGCCATCAGTGAGTCGATCAGTGTTTCCTACGAGCAGTACTTC. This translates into CAISESISVSYEQYF.

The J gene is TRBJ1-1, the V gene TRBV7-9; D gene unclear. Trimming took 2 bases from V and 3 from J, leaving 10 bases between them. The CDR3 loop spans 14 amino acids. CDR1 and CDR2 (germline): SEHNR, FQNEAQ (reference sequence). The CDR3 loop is CASSLKGKYTEAFF. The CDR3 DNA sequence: TGTGCCAGCAGCTTAAAGGGAAAGTACACTGAAGCTTTCTTT.

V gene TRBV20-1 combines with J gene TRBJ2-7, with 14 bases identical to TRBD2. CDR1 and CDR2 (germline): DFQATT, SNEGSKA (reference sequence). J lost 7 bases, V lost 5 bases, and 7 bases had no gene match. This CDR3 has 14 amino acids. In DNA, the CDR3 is TGCAGTGCTGAGGGACTAGCGGGAGTTCTTGAGCAGTACTTC. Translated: CSAEGLAGVLEQYF.

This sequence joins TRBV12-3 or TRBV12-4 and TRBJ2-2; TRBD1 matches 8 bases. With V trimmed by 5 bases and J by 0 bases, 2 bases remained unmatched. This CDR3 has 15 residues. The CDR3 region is CASSNRGANTGELFF. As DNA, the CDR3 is TGTGCCAGCAGTAACAGGGGGGCGAACACCGGGGAGCTGTTTTTT.

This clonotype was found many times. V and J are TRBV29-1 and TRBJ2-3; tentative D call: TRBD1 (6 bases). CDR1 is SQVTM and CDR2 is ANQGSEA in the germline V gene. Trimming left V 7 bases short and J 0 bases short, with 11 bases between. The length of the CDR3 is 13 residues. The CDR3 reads CSDRDRSTDTQYF. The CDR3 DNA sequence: TGCAGCGACAGGGATCGGAGCACAGATACGCAGTATTTT.

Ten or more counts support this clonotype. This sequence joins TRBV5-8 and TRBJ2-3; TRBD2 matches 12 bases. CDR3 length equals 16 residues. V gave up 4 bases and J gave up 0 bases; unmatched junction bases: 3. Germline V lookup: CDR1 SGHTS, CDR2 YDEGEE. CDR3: CASSTGTSGSTDTQYF. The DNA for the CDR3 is TGTGCCAGCAGCACCGGGACTAGCGGGAGCACAGATACGCAGTATTTT.

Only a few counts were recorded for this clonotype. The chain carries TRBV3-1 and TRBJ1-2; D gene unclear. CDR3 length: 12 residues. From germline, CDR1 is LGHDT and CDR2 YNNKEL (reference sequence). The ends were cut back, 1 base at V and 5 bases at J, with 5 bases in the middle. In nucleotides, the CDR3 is TGTGCCAGCAGCCAAGCATTATATGGCTACACCTTC. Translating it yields CASSQALYGYTF.

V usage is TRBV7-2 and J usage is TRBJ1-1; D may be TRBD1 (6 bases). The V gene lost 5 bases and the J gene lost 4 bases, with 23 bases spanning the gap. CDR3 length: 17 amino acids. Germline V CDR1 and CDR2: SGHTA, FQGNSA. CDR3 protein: CASSPHPRGFYGTEAFF. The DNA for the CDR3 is TGTGCCAGCAGCCCCCACCCCAGGGGATTTTACGGCACTGAAGCTTTCTTT. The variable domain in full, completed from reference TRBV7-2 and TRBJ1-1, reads GAGVSQSPSNKVTEKGKDVELRCDPISGHTALYWYRQSLGQGLEFLIYFQGNSAPDKSGLPSDRFSAERTGGSVSTLTIQRTQQEDSAVYLCASSPHPRGFYGTEAFFGQGTRLTVV.

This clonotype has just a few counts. Here the CDR3 DNA reads TGTGCCAGCAGTTACTCGGGGACAGGGGGTCTGGTTAGTACAGATACGCAGTATTTT. It yields the protein CASSYSGTGGLVSTDTQYF. This chain links TRBV6-5 with TRBJ2-3; 11 positions match TRBD1. This CDR3 comprises 19 residues. Germline lookup yields CDR1 MNHEY and CDR2 SVGAGI. The V and J ends lost 0 bases and 3 bases, in that order; junction bases with no gene match: 11.